The 14 T cell receptor beta chains below were found in one sample sequenced in a study of T cell repertoires in cytomegalovirus infection. Each CDR3 protein is one row after TCRdb ran MiXCR on the reads. Of roughly 800,000 distinct CDR3 sequences listed, about 27% are singletons. These receptors lack a known antigen. Source: cultured CD8+ T cells from PBMCs, taken from culture after CMV antigen stimulation. All receptors derive from a human donor in good health (CMV status not recorded). Some clones in this sample may be carry-over from other donors' samples.

The chain employs TRBV12-3 or TRBV12-4 and TRBJ1-1, with 7 positions matching TRBD1. Trimming at V came to 5 bases and at J to 0 bases, leaving 12 bases not matched to a gene. The CDR3 spans 17 residues. CDR3 bases: TGTGCCAGCAGTCTAACCGGGACAGAGGATATGAACACTGAAGCTTTCTTT. Protein sequence: CASSLTGTEDMNTEAFF.

This chain uses TRBV12-3 or TRBV12-4 with TRBJ2-7, with D hard to call. The CDR3 runs to 11 residues. The germline V and J ends were trimmed by 4 bases and 7 bases, with 8 bases remaining between them. CDR3 DNA: TGTGCCAGCAGTTCAGTGTGGGAGCAGTACTTC. Protein sequence: CASSSVWEQYF.

This chain uses TRBV20-1 with TRBJ2-3, with 7 bases fitting TRBD1. CDR3 size: 14 residues. Trimming removed 5 bases from V and 6 bases from J; junction bases left unmatched: 11. Germline-derived CDR1 and CDR2 are DFQATT and SNEGSKA (reference sequence). CDR3 protein: CSAPGTELLDTQYF. The CDR3 DNA is TGCAGTGCTCCCGGGACAGAGCTCCTTGATACGCAGTATTTT.

This clonotype was counted between two and nine times. The chain recombines TRBV6-1 with TRBJ1-2, with unresolved D. The CDR3 extends over 15 amino acids. Germline V gene data show CDR1 as MNHNS and CDR2 as SASEGT. The V gene lost 7 bases and the J gene lost 3 bases, with 18 bases spanning the gap. The CDR3 DNA reads TGTGCCAGCACCCTCATCATCCCGGAGGACTATGGCTACACCTTC. This gives the protein CASTLIIPEDYGYTF.

This clonotype was counted between two and nine times. This chain's CDR3 is CASSEAEVRAASTDTQYF. CDR3 sequence (DNA): TGTGCCAGCAGTGAAGCTGAGGTGCGGGCCGCTAGCACAGATACGCAGTATTTT. The chain recombines TRBV6-1 with TRBJ2-3; maybe TRBD2 (5 bases). The CDR3 spans 18 residues. V lost 0 bases and J 0 bases, leaving 16 bases between the germline ends. Germline assignment: CDR1 MNHNS and CDR2 SASEGT.

This clonotype has a count of ten or more. This chain connects TRBV10-3 to TRBJ2-1; 10 bases map to TRBD2. V was pared by 3 bases and J by 10 bases, with 12 bases of the junction left unmatched. From germline, CDR1 is ENHRY and CDR2 SYGVKD. There are 16 residues in the CDR3. The CDR3 here is CAISDPLAGRTYEQFF. The CDR3 DNA follows: TGTGCCATCAGTGACCCACTAGCGGGGAGAACTTACGAGCAGTTCTTC.

This chain uses TRBV15 with TRBJ1-5, with TRBD1 as a possible D gene (6 bases). CDR3 size: 13 residues. The V gene's germline CDR1 is LNHNV and CDR2 YYDKDF (reference sequence). Trimming took off 5 bases at V and 3 bases at J, with 8 bases between the two ends. This chain's CDR3 is CATSEGHNQPQHF. In DNA, the CDR3 is TGTGCCACCAGCGAGGGACACAATCAGCCCCAGCATTTT.

The V call is TRBV19, the J call TRBJ2-7; D gene uncertain. CDR1 and CDR2 from the germline V gene are LNHDA and SQIVND (reference sequence). This CDR3 contains 13 residues. Deletions cut 0 bases from V and 3 bases from J, with 6 bases between. In nucleotides, the CDR3 is TGTGCCAGTAGTATAGAGTGGCTCTACGAGCAGTACTTC. Translating it yields CASSIEWLYEQYF.

Remarks on this clonotype: An end of the junction differs from the germline gene, which may be a read error. The chain joins TRBV5-3 to TRBJ1-1, with 7 positions matching TRBD1. TRBV5-3 is treated as an ORF (open reading frame) with a function not yet certain. This CDR3 spans 14 amino acids. In DNA, the CDR3 is TGTGCCAGCAGCTTGACAGGGTTAGTCACTGAAGCTTTCTTT. It codes for CASSLTGLVTEAFF.

The rearrangement links TRBV25-1 to TRBJ1-6, with 12 bases that match TRBD1. Looked up from germline, CDR1 is MGHDK and CDR2 is SYGVNS. V lost 7 bases to trimming and J lost 9 bases; unmatched junction nucleotides: 4. The CDR3 has 14 amino acids. CDR3 nucleotide sequence: TGTGCCAGCATGGGACAGGGGGCGGGTTCACCCCTCCACTTT. It specifies CASMGQGAGSPLHF. The variable domain in full, with the rest retrieved from reference TRBV25-1 and TRBJ1-6, is EADIYQTPRYLVIGTGKKITLECSQTMGHDKMYWYQQDPGMELHLIHYSYGVNSTEKGDLSSESTVSRIRTEHFPLTLESARPSHTSQYLCASMGQGAGSPLHFGNGTRLTVT.

This clonotype was seen a handful of times. The V gene is TRBV27, the J gene TRBJ2-3; either TRBD1 or TRBD2 may supply D (6 bases each). The germline V and J ends were trimmed by 2 bases and 4 bases, with 13 bases remaining between them. Germline CDR1 and CDR2: MNHEY and SMNVEV (reference sequence). This CDR3 region has 15 residues. CDR3 sequence: CASSLPTGGADTQYF. In DNA, the CDR3 is TGTGCCAGCAGTTTACCCACCGGGGGCGCAGATACGCAGTATTTT.

This clonotype has only a few counts. This chain links TRBV11-2 with TRBJ1-6, with 7 nucleotides matching TRBD1. There are 16 residues in the CDR3. The V gene end was trimmed by 5 bases and the J gene end by 4 bases; junction bases not matched to a gene: 8. Per germline, CDR1 SGHAT and CDR2 FQNNGV. CDR3 DNA: TGTGCCAGCAGCCGATGGGACAGAGATTATAATTCACCCCTCCACTTT. It codes for CASSRWDRDYNSPLHF. Together with reference TRBV11-2 and TRBJ1-6, the CDR3 gives the full variable domain: EAGVAQSPRYKIIEKRQSVAFWCNPISGHATLYWYQQILGQGPKLLIQFQNNGVVDDSQLPKDRFSAERLKGVDSTLKIQPAKLEDSAVYLCASSRWDRDYNSPLHFGNGTRLTVT.

The chain uses TRBV7-6 and TRBJ1-2; D gene uncertain. Germline V CDR1 and CDR2: SGHVS, FNYEAQ. The CDR3 is made up of 14 amino acids. The V gene lost 5 bases and the J gene lost 4 bases, with 14 bases spanning the gap. CDR3 DNA sequence: TGTGCCAGCAGCCCCCACTTGGGGATCTATGGCTACACCTTC. Amino acids: CASSPHLGIYGYTF.

The V call is TRBV5-4, the J call TRBJ2-7, with 9 bases fitting TRBD1. Germline trimming cut 4 bases from V and 6 bases from J; bases unmatched to any gene: 8. The V gene's germline CDR1 is SGHNT and CDR2 YYREEE (reference sequence). The CDR3 has 14 residues. CDR3 sequence: CASSPPGQGSEQYV. The CDR3 region has the DNA TGTGCCAGCAGCCCGCCGGGACAGGGAAGCGAGCAGTACGTC.